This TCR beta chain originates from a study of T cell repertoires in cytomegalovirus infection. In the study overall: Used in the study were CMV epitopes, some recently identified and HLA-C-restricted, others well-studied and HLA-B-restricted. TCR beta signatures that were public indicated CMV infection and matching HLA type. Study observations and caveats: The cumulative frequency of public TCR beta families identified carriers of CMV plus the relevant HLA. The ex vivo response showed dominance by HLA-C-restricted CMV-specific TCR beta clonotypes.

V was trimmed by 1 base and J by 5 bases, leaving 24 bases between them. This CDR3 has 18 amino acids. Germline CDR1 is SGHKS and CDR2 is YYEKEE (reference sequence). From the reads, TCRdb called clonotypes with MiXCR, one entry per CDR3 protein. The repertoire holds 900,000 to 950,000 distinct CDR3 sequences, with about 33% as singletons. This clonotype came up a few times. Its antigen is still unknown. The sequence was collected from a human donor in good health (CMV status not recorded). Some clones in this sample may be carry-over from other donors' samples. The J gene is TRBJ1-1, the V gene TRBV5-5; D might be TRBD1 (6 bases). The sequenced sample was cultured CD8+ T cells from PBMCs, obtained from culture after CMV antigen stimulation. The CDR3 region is CASSLFRGKGGKGTEAFF. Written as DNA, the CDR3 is TGTGCCAGCAGCTTGTTTCGCGGGAAGGGGGGTAAAGGGACTGAAGCTTTCTTT.